These T cell receptor beta chains were read from a single sample in a study of OX40 agonist ivuxolimab in advanced cancers. Sequenced by immunoSEQ multiplex PCR; TCRdb stores in-frame clones only, minus some. The data contain some 60,000 clones, 90% to 95% of them singletons. The sequences come from CD4+ or CD8+ T cells sorted from blood, collected in a trial of the OX40 agonist ivuxolimab. All receptors come from an adult with an advanced solid tumor such as melanoma, head and neck, liver or kidney cancer. The CDR3 runs from the conserved cysteine through the conserved F or W.

v_call: TRBV9
cdr3_aa: CASSDPYRGNTEAFF

v_call: TRBV7-2
cdr3_aa: CASSLTGNTGELFF

v_call: TRBV28
cdr3_aa: CASSLSSGVGWQPQHF

v_call: TRBV4-1
cdr3_aa: CASTSQGAGGYTF

v_call: TRBV6-1
cdr3_aa: CASSVWPQHF

v_call: TRBV2
cdr3_aa: CASSEGPGRHEKLFF

v_call: TRBV4-1
cdr3_aa: CASSQVGQRVADTQYF

v_call: TRBV5-6
cdr3_aa: CASSLVGLGAEAFF

v_call: TRBV27
cdr3_aa: CASSPGGNEQFF

v_call: TRBV30
cdr3_aa: CAWSWVVQGYNEQFF